These 32 T cell receptor beta chains were sequenced from one sample in a study of sequential checkpoint blockade in melanoma. Treatment indicated: randomized to nivolumab then ipilimumab (arm A) or the reverse (arm B). Here immunoSEQ multiplex PCR was the method, and the copy in TCRdb shows in-frame clones only, minus some. In the table there are around 13,000 clones, roughly 70% of which are singletons. Source: CD8+ T cells sorted from blood (inferred from file names), taken from a patient given nivolumab and ipilimumab in sequence. Every receptor here comes from a human donor with melanoma.

This clone appeared a few times. The chain has TRBV4-1 and TRBJ1-5; the D is unclear. Trimming shortened V by 0 bases and J by 5 bases, and 14 bases separated the two germline ends. Germline CDR1 is MGHRA and CDR2 is YSYEKL. The CDR3 sequence is 16 residues long. As DNA, the CDR3 is TGCGCCAGCAGCCAAGATCTTCTAACCCTCCATCAGCCCCAGCATTTT. This sequence encodes CASSQDLLTLHQPQHF.

This clone came up a few times. This chain connects TRBV6-1 to TRBJ2-1, with D perhaps matching TRBD1 (6 bases). This CDR3 contains 13 residues. The V and J ends lost 7 bases and 7 bases respectively, with 14 bases between them. CDR1 and CDR2 (germline): MNHNS, SASEGT. The chain's CDR3 is CASTGTGLNEQFF. DNA for the CDR3: TGTGCCAGCACCGGAACAGGGCTAAATGAGCAGTTCTTC.

The V call is TRBV5-6, the J call TRBJ2-1, with D possibly being TRBD1 (6 bases). The germline CDR1 and CDR2 sequences are SGHDT and YYEEEE. The CDR3 sequence is 14 residues long. Trimming shortened V by 4 bases and J by 4 bases, and 12 bases separated the two germline ends. The CDR3 reads CASSPIGQYNEQFF. The CDR3 bases are TGTGCCAGCAGCCCAATAGGACAGTACAATGAGCAGTTCTTC. Drawing the rest from reference TRBV5-6 and TRBJ2-1, the complete variable domain is DAGVTQSPTHLIKTRGQQVTLRCSPKSGHDTVSWYQQALGQGPQFIFQYYEEEERQRGNFPDRFSGHQFPNYSSELNVNALLLGDSALYLCASSPIGQYNEQFFGPGTRLTVL.

The chain uses TRBV6-4 and TRBJ1-1; D uncertain. Germline values: CDR1 MRHNA, CDR2 SNTAGT. The CDR3 consists of 13 residues. Trimming left V 2 bases short and J 3 bases short, with 7 bases between. Here the CDR3 reads CASSDRRDTEAFF. The CDR3 region has the DNA TGTGCCAGCAGTGACCGACGGGACACTGAAGCTTTCTTT.

The V call is TRBV29-1, the J call TRBJ2-7, with D possibly matching TRBD2 (5 bases). The germline gives CDR1 SQVTM, CDR2 ANQGSEA. The V gene lost 3 bases and the J gene lost 6 bases, with 15 bases spanning the gap. This CDR3 comprises 13 residues. CDR3 in DNA: TGCAGCGTTGAGGGTCTAGCCCCATCCGAGCAGTACTTC. Encoded protein: CSVEGLAPSEQYF.

The chain links TRBV14 to TRBJ2-7, with D perhaps matching TRBD2 (5 bases). CDR1 is SGHDN and CDR2 is FVKESK in the germline V gene. The CDR3 runs 14 residues. V lost 6 bases, J lost 1 base, and 13 bases lay in between. This CDR3 is CASRQSGDSYEQYF. Written as DNA, the CDR3 is TGTGCCAGCAGACAATCCGGGGATTCCTACGAGCAGTACTTC.

The chain has TRBV6-1 and TRBJ2-1; the match to TRBD1 covers 7 bases. Looked up from germline, CDR1 is MNHNS and CDR2 is SASEGT. Losses at the gene ends were 11 bases for V and 0 bases for J; bases not matched to a gene: 4. The CDR3 length is 13 residues. The CDR3 DNA is TGTGCCGGGTCAGGGGGCTCCTACAATGAGCAGTTCTTC. Translated, it gives CAGSGGSYNEQFF.

This chain connects TRBV6-5 to TRBJ2-1, with a weak D call TRBD1 (6 bases). The CDR3 extends over 16 amino acids. V was pared by 3 bases and J by 4 bases, with 16 bases between. Germline loops: CDR1 MNHEY, CDR2 SVGAGI. In nucleotides, the CDR3 is TGTGCCAGCAGTTATTACAGACAGGAGCGATACAATGAGCAGTTCTTC. Residues: CASSYYRQERYNEQFF.

Here the CDR3 DNA reads TGTGCCAGCAGCGCCCGGACACCCACCAGAGGAGAGACCCAGTACTTC. This translates into CASSARTPTRGETQYF. The V gene is TRBV7-2, the J gene TRBJ2-5; D may be TRBD1 (5 bases). The germline gives CDR1 SGHTA, CDR2 FQGNSA. V lost 5 bases to trimming and J lost 4 bases, with 20 bases between them. This CDR3 region has 16 residues. Drawing the rest from reference TRBV7-2 and TRBJ2-5, the complete variable domain is GAGVSQSPSNKVTEKGKDVELRCDPISGHTALYWYRQSLGQGLEFLIYFQGNSAPDKSGLPSDRFSAERTGGSVSTLTIQRTQQEDSAVYLCASSARTPTRGETQYFGPGTRLLVL.

CDR3 DNA: TGCAGCCCGTTCTTGATAACAGCCGAAGCTTTCTTT. Its translation: CSPFLITAEAFF. This chain uses TRBV29-1 with TRBJ1-1; D ambiguous. Germline V gene sequence: CDR1 SQVTM, CDR2 ANQGSEA. There are 12 residues in the CDR3. V dropped 8 bases and J dropped 8 bases, with 18 bases sitting between them.

V is TRBV9 and J is TRBJ1-1; 7 bases line up with TRBD1. This CDR3 spans 15 amino acids. The V gene's germline CDR1 is SGDLS and CDR2 YYNGEE. V lost 4 bases to trimming and J lost 1 base; unmatched junction nucleotides: 7. This CDR3 reads CASSPPGQPNTEAFF. The CDR3 region has the DNA TGTGCCAGCAGCCCTCCGGGACAGCCGAACACTGAAGCTTTCTTT.

V usage is TRBV6-5 and J usage is TRBJ2-7, with D tentatively TRBD1 (8 bases). The CDR3 covers 12 residues. Trimming took off 5 bases at V and 6 bases at J, with 11 bases between the two ends. Germline CDR1 reads MNHEY; CDR2 reads SVGAGI. Here the CDR3 DNA reads TGTGCCAGCAGTACAGGGGGGGGCGAGCAGTACGTC. Translated: CASSTGGGEQYV.

This clone was detected once. This chain joins TRBV11-2 and TRBJ1-1; maybe TRBD1 (6 bases). Germline assignment: CDR1 SGHAT and CDR2 FQNNGV. CDR3 size: 14 residues. Trimming shortened V by 5 bases and J by 5 bases, and 15 bases separated the two germline ends. The CDR3 region has the DNA TGTGCCAGCAGCCTCTACCCCCAGGGGACTGAAGCTTTCTTT. This encodes CASSLYPQGTEAFF.

V is TRBV7-9 and J is TRBJ1-4; the match to TRBD1 covers 7 bases. Losses at the gene ends were 3 bases for V and 3 bases for J; bases not matched to a gene: 7. CDR1 SEHNR and CDR2 FQNEAQ come from the germline V gene (reference sequence). The CDR3 has 16 amino acids. CDR3 in DNA: TGTGCCAGCAGCTTCCCTAGACAGGGTCCTAATGAAAAACTGTTTTTT. Protein: CASSFPRQGPNEKLFF.

This rearrangement joins TRBV5-4 to TRBJ1-1, with D hard to call. Trimming cost V 0 bases and J 0 bases, with 6 bases left between them. In germline, CDR1 is SGHNT, CDR2 YYREEE (reference sequence). The CDR3 has 14 residues. The CDR3 loop is CASSLGFMNTEAFF. In DNA, the CDR3 is TGTGCCAGCAGCTTGGGTTTCATGAACACTGAAGCTTTCTTT.

The chain links TRBV19 to TRBJ1-5; no clear D gene. V lost 3 bases and J lost 0, with 12 bases in between. The CDR3 contains 16 residues. Germline loops: CDR1 LNHDA, CDR2 SQIVND (reference sequence). CDR3 protein: CASSIMPGSSNQPQHF. The CDR3 DNA reads as TGTGCCAGTAGTATCATGCCGGGGTCTAGCAATCAGCCCCAGCATTTT. Full variable domain (outside the CDR3, taken from reference TRBV19 and TRBJ1-5): DGGITQSPKYLFRKEGQNVTLSCEQNLNHDAMYWYRQDPGQGLRLIYYSQIVNDFQKGDIAEGYSVSREKKESFPLTVTSAQKNPTAFYLCASSIMPGSSNQPQHFGDGTRLSIL.

The chain employs TRBV7-2 and TRBJ1-6; the D is unclear. The germline V gene encodes CDR1 SGHTA and CDR2 FQGNSA. The CDR3 consists of 15 residues. Trimming took off 5 bases at V and 5 bases at J, with 13 bases between the two ends. DNA of the CDR3: TGTGCCAGCAGCCCCCTCTGGGCAGATAATTCACCCCTCCACTTT. Translated, it gives CASSPLWADNSPLHF.

By share, this clone ranks as medium-sized. The J gene is TRBJ2-1, the V gene TRBV7-6, with 7 nucleotides matching TRBD1. CDR1 and CDR2 (germline): SGHVS, FNYEAQ. The V and J ends lost 0 bases and 6 bases, in that order; junction bases with no gene match: 5. This CDR3 is built from 15 residues. DNA for the CDR3: TGTGCCAGCAGCTTAGCCGGCGCAGGGGGCAATGAGCAGTTCTTC. Protein: CASSLAGAGGNEQFF.

This rearrangement joins TRBV5-1 to TRBJ1-4, with D perhaps matching TRBD1 (6 bases). In germline, CDR1 is SGHRS, CDR2 YFSETQ. This CDR3 is 15 amino acids long. V was cut by 0 bases and J by 10 bases, with 16 bases left in between. CDR3 bases: TGCGCCAGCAGCTTGGGGGGACACCCAACGGCAAAACTGTTTTTT. Amino acid sequence: CASSLGGHPTAKLFF.

This clone was counted only a few times. One end of the junction varies from germline; a read error may be responsible. The V and J genes are TRBV18 and TRBJ1-2, with unresolved D. From germline, CDR1 is KGHSH and CDR2 LQKENI. The CDR3 consists of 15 residues. CDR3 coding DNA: TGTGCCAGTTCACCGTCCCGGGGAGCTAACTATGGCTACACCTTC. Amino acids: CASSPSRGANYGYTF.

This sequence joins TRBV9 and TRBJ2-1, with D perhaps TRBD1 (5 bases). Germline CDR1 and CDR2: SGDLS and YYNGEE. V lost 0 bases and J lost 2, with 9 bases in between. This CDR3 is built from 15 residues. The CDR3 DNA reads TGTGCCAGCAGCGTAGGGGGCTGGGCCTACAATGAGCAGTTCTTC. As protein: CASSVGGWAYNEQFF.

This sequence joins TRBV7-7 and TRBJ1-5; the D gene is possibly TRBD1 (5 bases). The germline V gene has CDR1 SSHAT and CDR2 FNYEAQ (reference sequence). Trimming took 1 base from V and 5 from J, leaving 15 bases between them. The CDR3 covers 16 residues. The CDR3 is CASSLERSGMDQPQHF. CDR3 DNA: TGTGCCAGCAGCTTAGAGAGGTCAGGGATGGATCAGCCCCAGCATTTT.

This clone was seen more than once but under ten times. V is TRBV5-1 and J is TRBJ2-7; 8 bases match TRBD1. V lost 2 bases and J lost 4; bases outside the gene matches: 2. The CDR3 consists of 13 residues. CDR1 is SGHRS, CDR2 YFSETQ, per germline. The CDR3, as DNA: TGCGCCAGCAGCTTCGGGACAGGATACGAGCAGTACTTC. This sequence encodes CASSFGTGYEQYF.

The chain couples TRBV9 to TRBJ2-3; unclear D gene. With 0 bases removed from V and 5 bases from J, the gap between germline ends came to 4 bases. Germline V gene lookup returns CDR1 SGDLS and CDR2 YYNGEE. CDR3 size: 12 residues. The CDR3 DNA reads as TGTGCCAGCAGCGTAGCGGGAGATACGCAGTATTTT. Translating gives CASSVAGDTQYF.

V gene TRBV7-9 combines with J gene TRBJ1-6; 7 positions agree with TRBD1. CDR1 is SEHNR and CDR2 is FQNEAQ in the germline V gene (reference sequence). The CDR3 consists of 15 residues. CDR3: CASQEGAPYNSPLHF. The CDR3 region has the DNA TGTGCTTCTCAAGAGGGGGCGCCCTATAATTCACCCCTCCACTTT. Combining the CDR3 with reference TRBV7-9 and TRBJ1-6 gives the whole variable domain DTGVSQNPRHKITKRGQNVTFRCDPISEHNRLYWYRQTLGQGPEFLTYFQNEAQLEKSRLLSDRFSAERPKGSFSTLEIQRTEQGDSAMYLCASQEGAPYNSPLHFGNGTRLTVT.

For the CDR3, the DNA is TGTGCCAGCAGCTTAGAACTAGCGGGGGGGCTACCGGACACCGGGGAGCTGTTTTTT. Its protein is CASSLELAGGLPDTGELFF. This rearrangement joins TRBV11-2 to TRBJ2-2; 13 bases are a match to TRBD2. V shed 0 bases and J 3 bases; nucleotides not matched to a gene: 7. The length of the CDR3 is 19 residues. Germline V gene data show CDR1 as SGHAT and CDR2 as FQNNGV. Looking up the rest from reference TRBV11-2 and TRBJ2-2 gives the full variable domain: EAGVAQSPRYKIIEKRQSVAFWCNPISGHATLYWYQQILGQGPKLLIQFQNNGVVDDSQLPKDRFSAERLKGVDSTLKIQPAKLEDSAVYLCASSLELAGGLPDTGELFFGEGSRLTVL.

The chain uses TRBV5-5 and TRBJ2-7; 9 nucleotides line up with TRBD1. V was pared by 2 bases and J by 6 bases, with 9 bases of the junction left unmatched. The CDR3 sequence is 15 residues long. Germline assignment: CDR1 SGHKS and CDR2 YYEKEE (reference sequence). The CDR3 sequence is CASSFPDRGYREQYF. CDR3 nucleotide sequence: TGTGCCAGCAGCTTCCCGGACAGGGGCTACCGCGAGCAGTACTTC.

In its sample, this clone is medium-sized. V and J are TRBV7-9 and TRBJ2-4, with TRBD2 identical over 10 bases. CDR1 and CDR2 from the germline V gene are SEHNR and FQNEAQ (reference sequence). The CDR3 is made up of 18 amino acids. V trimming: 6 bases; J trimming: 2 bases; junction bases outside the gene matches: 13. The CDR3: CASSQAVAAGGPKNIQYF. As DNA, the CDR3 is TGTGCCAGCAGTCAAGCCGTGGCAGCGGGAGGGCCCAAAAACATTCAGTACTTC.

This rearrangement joins TRBV9 to TRBJ2-5; perhaps TRBD1 as D (6 bases). The CDR3 is made up of 13 amino acids. V was clipped by 3 bases and J by 2 bases, with 8 bases between them. CDR1 SGDLS and CDR2 YYNGEE come from the germline V gene. CDR3 bases: TGTGCCAGCAGCGGACAGGTTCAAGAGACCCAGTACTTC. Translated, it gives CASSGQVQETQYF. Variable domain in full (rest from reference TRBV9 and TRBJ2-5): DSGVTQTPKHLITATGQRVTLRCSPRSGDLSVYWYQQSLDQGLQFLIQYYNGEERAKGNILERFSAQQFPDLHSELNLSSLELGDSALYFCASSGQVQETQYFGPGTRLLVL.

This clone ranks as medium-sized (0.01 to 0.1%). V is TRBV7-9 and J is TRBJ1-3; 8 nucleotides line up with TRBD1. The V segment lost 6 bases and the J segment 8 bases; nucleotides outside the gene matches: 9. The CDR3 loop spans 14 amino acids. Germline assignment: CDR1 SEHNR and CDR2 FQNEAQ (reference sequence). The CDR3 bases are TGTGCCAGCAGGCCCGGGACAGGTACACACACCATATATTTT. Residues: CASRPGTGTHTIYF.

The chain recombines TRBV19 with TRBJ1-1, with 7 bases matching TRBD1. The length of the CDR3 is 16 residues. Germline V gene lookup returns CDR1 LNHDA and CDR2 SQIVND (reference sequence). V shed 6 bases, J shed 0 bases, and the junction held 10 bases outside the gene matches. CDR3 in DNA: TGTGCCAGTAGCTCCCACAGGGGATTCATGAACACTGAAGCTTTCTTT. This gives the protein CASSSHRGFMNTEAFF.

The chain employs TRBV6-6 and TRBJ2-2, with D maybe TRBD1 (5 bases). This CDR3 spans 13 amino acids. Germline V lookup: CDR1 MNHNY, CDR2 SVGAGI (reference sequence). Deletions cut 2 bases from V and 7 bases from J, with 8 bases between. The CDR3 spells CASSYRQGGELFF. DNA for the CDR3: TGTGCCAGCAGTTACCGGCAGGGCGGGGAGCTGTTTTTT.